This TCR delta chain was sequenced in a study of γδ T cells in repeated Plasmodium falciparum infection. General study findings and limits: Repeated controlled infections reportedly drove waves of new clonotype selection in Vdelta2-negative, mostly Vdelta1+, gammadelta repertoires.

Only a few counts were recorded for this clone. Its antigen is currently unknown. A far larger clone is off by one base, so a read error is likely. The sample holds other DNA sequences that translate to the same CDR3. CDR1 is TSWWSYY and CDR2 is QGS in the germline V gene. The V segment lost 2 bases and the J segment 0 bases; nucleotides outside the gene matches: 14. The CDR3 is 19 residues long. TCRdb redid the clone calls on the multiplex PCR reads with CATT. The repertoire holds tens of thousands of delta-chain clones, with over 1.5% as singletons. Bulk repertoires came from Vgamma9/Vdelta2+ or Vdelta2-negative gammadelta T cells flow-sorted from PBMC.

Sequenced: gamma-delta T cells from blood. The receptor's source is a pool of human donors (malaria-infected and uninfected, not separated). The chain combines TRDV1 with TRDJ1, with 8 bases identical to TRDD3. No J segment appears in TCRdb, so it was assigned here by matching the sequence to germline. The CDR3 nucleotides are TGTGCTCTTGGGGAATCCAGTGGCTACTGGGGGTACGACACCGATAAACTCATCTTT. It encodes CALGESSGYWGYDTDKLIF.